Listed below are T cell receptor beta chains from one sample, sequenced in a study of blood T cell repertoires in COVID-19. This table comes from immunoSEQ multiplex PCR, and its TCRdb copy is limited to in-frame clones, with some not included. The table records approximately 69,000 clones, more than 60% of them present only once. The sequencing input was peripheral blood. These receptors originate from a man aged 55 to 70 with acute or convalescent COVID-19. Each CDR3 is given with its conserved first and last residue. The D gene is left open where the match is weak.

>NA|TRBJ1-2|TRBV30
CAWSGGESYGYTF
TGTGCCTGGAGTGGGGGAGAGTCCTATGGCTACACCTTC
>NA|TRBJ1-2|TRBV25-1
CASSVTDPRGGYTF
TGTGCCAGCAGTGTAACTGATCCCCGGGGAGGCTACACCTTC
>NA|TRBJ2-7|TRBV15
CATSVLGQQKYEQYF
TGTGCCACCAGCGTACTGGGGCAGCAAAAGTACGAGCAGTACTTC
>NA|TRBJ2-3|TRBV7-8
CATSSGTTTDTQYF
TGTGCCACTTCCAGCGGAACGACCACAGATACGCAGTATTTT
>TRBD2|TRBJ2-5|TRBV9
CASSVATSGGAGVETQYF
TGTGCCAGCAGCGTAGCTACTAGCGGGGGGGCGGGCGTGGAGACCCAGTACTTC
>TRBD2|TRBJ2-2|TRBV14
CASSPAGGSTGELFF
TGTGCCAGCAGCCCAGCGGGGGGGTCCACCGGGGAGCTGTTTTTT
>NA|TRBJ1-1|TRBV11-2
CASSLGTGVAFF
TGTGCCAGCAGCTTAGGAACAGGAGTAGCTTTCTTT
>NA|TRBJ1-4|TRBV13
CASSLAYGSFAEKLFF
TGTGCCAGCAGCTTAGCGTACGGGTCGTTTGCTGAAAAACTGTTTTTT
>NA|TRBJ1-2|TRBV15
CATSGGQHGYTF
TGTGCCACCAGCGGGGGCCAACATGGCTACACCTTC
>TRBD2|TRBJ2-2|TRBV9
CASSVGLASDTGELFF
TGTGCCAGCAGCGTGGGACTAGCGTCCGACACCGGGGAGCTGTTTTTT
>NA|TRBJ2-1|TRBV5-1
CASSLEANNEQFF
TGCGCCAGCAGCTTGGAAGCGAACAATGAGCAGTTCTTC